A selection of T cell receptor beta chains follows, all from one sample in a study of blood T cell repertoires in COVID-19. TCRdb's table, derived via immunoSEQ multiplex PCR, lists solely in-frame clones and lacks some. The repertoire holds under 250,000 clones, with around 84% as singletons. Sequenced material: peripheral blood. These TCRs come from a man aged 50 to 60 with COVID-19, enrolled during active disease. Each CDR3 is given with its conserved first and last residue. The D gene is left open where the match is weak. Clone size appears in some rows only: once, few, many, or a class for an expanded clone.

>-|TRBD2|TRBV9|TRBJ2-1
CASSVAPGLGSNEQFF
TGTGCCAGCAGCGTAGCCCCGGGACTAGGATCCAATGAGCAGTTCTTC
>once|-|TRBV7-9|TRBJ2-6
CASSLAGTGLSGANVLTF
TGTGCCAGCAGCTTAGCCGGCACAGGCCTCTCTGGGGCCAACGTCCTGACTTTC
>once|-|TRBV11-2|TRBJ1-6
CASRSDSASPLHF
TGTGCCAGCAGATCGGACAGCGCTTCACCCCTCCACTTT
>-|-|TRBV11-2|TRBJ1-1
CASSFSRDGSAFF
TGTGCCAGCAGCTTTTCCAGGGATGGGTCAGCTTTCTTT
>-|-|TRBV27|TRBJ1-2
CASSFVTSFGYGYTF
TGTGCCAGCAGTTTCGTTACCTCATTCGGCTATGGCTACACCTTC
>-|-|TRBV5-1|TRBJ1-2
CASSPQTAYGYTF
TGCGCCAGCAGCCCGCAGACAGCATATGGCTACACCTTC
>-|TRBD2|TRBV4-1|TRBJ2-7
CASSQVVVLAGGSYEQYF
TGCGCCAGCAGCCAAGTGGTCGTGCTAGCGGGGGGATCCTACGAGCAGTACTTC
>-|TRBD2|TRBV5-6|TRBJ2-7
CASSPSWTSNEQYF
TGTGCCAGCAGCCCATCGTGGACTAGTAACGAGCAGTACTTC
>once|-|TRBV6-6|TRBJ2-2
CASSRSQGPISNTGELFF
TGTGCCAGCAGTCGATCCCAGGGCCCTATATCGAACACCGGGGAGCTGTTTTTT
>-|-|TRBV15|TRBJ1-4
CATSTGEATNEKLFF
TGTGCCACCAGCACCGGAGAAGCAACTAATGAAAAACTGTTTTTT
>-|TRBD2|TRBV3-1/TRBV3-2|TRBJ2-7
CASSQIAGSYEQYF
TGTGCCAGCAGCCAAATAGCGGGATCCTACGAGCAGTACTTC
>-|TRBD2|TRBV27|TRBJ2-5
CASSPSVVAGVRETQYF
TGTGCCAGCAGTCCCTCAGTGGTAGCGGGAGTCCGTGAGACCCAGTACTTC
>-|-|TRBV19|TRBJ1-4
CASSTNREKLFF
TGTGCCAGTAGTACCAACAGGGAAAAACTGTTTTTT
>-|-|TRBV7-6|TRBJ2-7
CASSILASTDEQYF
TGTGCCAGCAGCATACTAGCCTCTACTGACGAGCAGTACTTC
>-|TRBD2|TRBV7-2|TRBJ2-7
CASSLWASGGITEQYF
TGTGCCAGCAGCTTATGGGCTAGCGGGGGGATTACCGAGCAGTACTTC
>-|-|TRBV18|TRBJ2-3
CASSPPGPNTDTQYF
TGTGCCAGCTCACCCCCGGGTCCTAACACAGATACGCAGTATTTT
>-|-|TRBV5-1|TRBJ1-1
CASSLGGGTEAFF
TGCGCCAGCAGCTTGGGAGGAGGGACTGAAGCTTTCTTT
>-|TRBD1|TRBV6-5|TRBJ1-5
CASRVGQYPNQPQHF
TGTGCCAGCAGAGTGGGACAGTACCCCAATCAGCCCCAGCATTTT
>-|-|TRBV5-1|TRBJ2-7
CASSSNAQRAGEQYF
TGCGCCAGCAGCTCTAATGCTCAGAGGGCCGGCGAGCAGTACTTC
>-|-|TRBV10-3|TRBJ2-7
CASGDDSYEQYF
TGTGCCTCCGGAGACGACTCCTACGAGCAGTACTTC
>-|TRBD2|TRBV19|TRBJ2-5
CASSLGLAGESETQYF
TGTGCCAGTAGTCTAGGACTAGCGGGAGAATCAGAGACCCAGTACTTC
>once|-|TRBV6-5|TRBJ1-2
CASSYSWQVYGYTF
TGTGCCAGCAGTTACTCGTGGCAGGTCTATGGCTACACCTTC
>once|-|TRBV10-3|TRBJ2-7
CAISGDISASEQYF
TGTGCCATCAGTGGGGACATATCCGCCTCCGAGCAGTACTTC
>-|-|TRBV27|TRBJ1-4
CASSPYNLPRTATTNEKLFF
TGTGCCAGCAGTCCTTACAACCTACCCCGGACAGCTACAACTAATGAAAAACTGTTTTTT
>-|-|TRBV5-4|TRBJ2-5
CASSLGLGPETQYF
TGTGCCAGCAGCTTGGGACTAGGCCCAGAGACCCAGTACTTC
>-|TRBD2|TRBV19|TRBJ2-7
CASTIGSGSTDEQYF
TGTGCCAGCACTATAGGTAGCGGGAGTACAGACGAGCAGTACTTC
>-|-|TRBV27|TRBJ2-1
CASAPVRLEYNEQFF
TGTGCCAGCGCCCCGGTGAGACTAGAATACAATGAGCAGTTCTTC
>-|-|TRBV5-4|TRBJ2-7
CASSPDRRAYEQYF
TGTGCCAGCAGTCCAGACAGGAGAGCCTACGAGCAGTACTTC
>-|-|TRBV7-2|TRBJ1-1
CASSLVGGQEAFF
TGTGCCAGCAGCTTAGTCGGGGGGCAGGAAGCTTTCTTT
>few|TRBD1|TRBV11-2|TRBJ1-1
CASSLVMGQPNTEAFF
TGTGCCAGCAGCTTAGTCATGGGACAGCCGAACACTGAAGCTTTCTTT
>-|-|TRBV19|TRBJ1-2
CASTNRAGNPYGYTF
TGTGCCAGCACTAACAGGGCTGGAAATCCCTATGGCTACACCTTC
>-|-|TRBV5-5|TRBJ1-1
CASSQMTETEAFF
TGTGCCAGCAGCCAGATGACAGAAACTGAAGCTTTCTTT
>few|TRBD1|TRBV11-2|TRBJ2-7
CASSLVGYGTGYVQYF
TGTGCCAGCAGCTTAGTAGGCTACGGGACAGGGTACGTGCAGTACTTC
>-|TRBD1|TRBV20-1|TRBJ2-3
CSAEQGPGQYF
TGCAGTGCTGAACAGGGGCCGGGGCAGTATTTT
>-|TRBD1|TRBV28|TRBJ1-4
CASSFGGERQGLFF
TGTGCCAGCAGTTTTGGGGGTGAGAGACAGGGACTGTTTTTT
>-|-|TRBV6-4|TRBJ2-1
CASSSRTDNEQFF
TGTGCCAGCAGTTCACGGACTGACAATGAGCAGTTCTTC
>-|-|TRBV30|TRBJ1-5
CAWSVSGRLGQPQHF
TGTGCCTGGAGTGTAAGTGGCAGGCTCGGTCAGCCCCAGCATTTT
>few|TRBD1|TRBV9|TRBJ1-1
CASSVVGGEAFF
TGTGCCAGCAGCGTGGTAGGGGGCGAAGCTTTCTTT
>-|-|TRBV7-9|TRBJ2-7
CASSLAEVDEQYF
TGTGCCAGCAGCTTAGCGGAGGTGGACGAGCAGTACTTC
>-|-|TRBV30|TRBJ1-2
CAWAHTRSGYTF
TGTGCCTGGGCTCACACCCGCTCTGGCTACACCTTC
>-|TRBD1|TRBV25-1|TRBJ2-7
CASSHTYWTGTYEQYF
TGTGCCAGCAGCCATACATATTGGACAGGGACCTACGAGCAGTACTTC
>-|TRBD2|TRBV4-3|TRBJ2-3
CASSQDSGGLGDTQYF
TGCGCCAGCAGCCAAGATTCGGGGGGGCTTGGAGATACGCAGTATTTT
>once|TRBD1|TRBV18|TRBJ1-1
CASSKQGLDGAEAFF
TGTGCCAGCTCCAAACAGGGGCTCGATGGCGCTGAAGCTTTCTTT
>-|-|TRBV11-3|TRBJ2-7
CASSGIGPGEQYF
TGTGCCAGCAGCGGCATAGGCCCAGGAGAGCAGTACTTC
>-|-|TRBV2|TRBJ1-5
CASSRHGSNQPQHF
TGTGCCAGCAGTCGACACGGTAGCAATCAGCCCCAGCATTTT